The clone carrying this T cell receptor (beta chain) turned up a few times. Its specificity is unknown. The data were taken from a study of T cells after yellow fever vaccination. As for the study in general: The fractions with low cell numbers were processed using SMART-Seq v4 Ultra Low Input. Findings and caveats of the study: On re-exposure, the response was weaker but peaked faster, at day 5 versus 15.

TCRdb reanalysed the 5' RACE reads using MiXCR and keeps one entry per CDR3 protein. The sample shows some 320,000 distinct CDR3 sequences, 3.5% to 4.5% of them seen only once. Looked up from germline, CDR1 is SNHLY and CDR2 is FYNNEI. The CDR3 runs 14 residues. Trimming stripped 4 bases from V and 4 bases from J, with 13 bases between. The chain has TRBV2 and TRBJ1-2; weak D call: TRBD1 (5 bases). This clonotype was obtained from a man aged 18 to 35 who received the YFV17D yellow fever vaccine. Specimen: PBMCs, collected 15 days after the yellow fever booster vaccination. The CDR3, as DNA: TGTGCCAGCAGTGCCCAGGGAGCGGGCTATGGCTACACCTTC. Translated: CASSAQGAGYGYTF. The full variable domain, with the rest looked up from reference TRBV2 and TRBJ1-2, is EPEVTQTPSHQVTQMGQEVILRCVPISNHLYFYWYRQILGQKVEFLVSFYNNEISEKSEIFDDQFSVERPDGSNFTLKIRSTKLEDSAMYFCASSAQGAGYGYTFGSGTRLTVV.